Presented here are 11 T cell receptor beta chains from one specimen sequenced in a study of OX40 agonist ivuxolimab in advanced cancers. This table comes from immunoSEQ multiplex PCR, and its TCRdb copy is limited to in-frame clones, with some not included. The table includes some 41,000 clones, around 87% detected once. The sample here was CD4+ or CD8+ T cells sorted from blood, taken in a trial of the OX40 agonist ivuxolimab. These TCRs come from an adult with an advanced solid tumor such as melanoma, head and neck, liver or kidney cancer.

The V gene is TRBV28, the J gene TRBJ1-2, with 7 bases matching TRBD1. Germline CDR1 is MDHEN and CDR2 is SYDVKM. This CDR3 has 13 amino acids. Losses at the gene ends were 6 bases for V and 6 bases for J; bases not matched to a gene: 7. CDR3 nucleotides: TGTGCCAGCAGCCTGACAGGGCGGGATGGCTACACCTTC. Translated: CASSLTGRDGYTF.

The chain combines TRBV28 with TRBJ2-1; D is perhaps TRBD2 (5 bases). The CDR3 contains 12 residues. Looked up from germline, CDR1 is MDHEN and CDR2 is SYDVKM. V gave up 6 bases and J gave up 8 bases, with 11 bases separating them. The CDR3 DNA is TGTGCCAGCAGAACTAGTGGGGATGAGCAGTTCTTC. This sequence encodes CASRTSGDEQFF.

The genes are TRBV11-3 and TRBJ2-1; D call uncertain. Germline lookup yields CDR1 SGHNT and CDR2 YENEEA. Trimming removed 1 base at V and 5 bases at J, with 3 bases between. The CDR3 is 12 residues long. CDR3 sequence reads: CASSLVDNEQFF. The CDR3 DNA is TGTGCCAGCAGCTTAGTCGACAATGAGCAGTTCTTC.

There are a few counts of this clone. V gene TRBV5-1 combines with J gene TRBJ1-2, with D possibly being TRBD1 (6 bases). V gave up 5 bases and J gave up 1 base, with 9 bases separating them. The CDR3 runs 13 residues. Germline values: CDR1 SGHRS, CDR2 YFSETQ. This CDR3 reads CASSGGGNYGYTF. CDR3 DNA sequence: TGCGCCAGCAGTGGGGGCGGTAACTATGGCTACACCTTC.

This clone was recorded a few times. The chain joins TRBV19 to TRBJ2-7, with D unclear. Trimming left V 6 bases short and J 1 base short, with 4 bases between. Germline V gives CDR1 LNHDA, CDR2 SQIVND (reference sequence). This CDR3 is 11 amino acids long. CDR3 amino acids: CASRGSYEQYF. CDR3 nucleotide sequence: TGTGCCAGTAGGGGGTCCTACGAGCAGTACTTC.

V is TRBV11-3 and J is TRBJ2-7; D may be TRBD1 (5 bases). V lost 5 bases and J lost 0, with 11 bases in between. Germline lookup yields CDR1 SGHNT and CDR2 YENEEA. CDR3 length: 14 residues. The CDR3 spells CASSGRQNSYEQYF. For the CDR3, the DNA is TGTGCCAGCAGCGGTCGACAGAACTCCTACGAGCAGTACTTC.

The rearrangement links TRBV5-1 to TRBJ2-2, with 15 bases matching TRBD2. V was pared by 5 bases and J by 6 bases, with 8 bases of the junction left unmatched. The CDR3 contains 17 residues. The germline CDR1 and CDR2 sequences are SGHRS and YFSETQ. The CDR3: CASRSGLAGGGSGELFF. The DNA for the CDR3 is TGCGCCAGCAGATCGGGACTAGCGGGAGGAGGGTCCGGGGAGCTGTTTTTT.

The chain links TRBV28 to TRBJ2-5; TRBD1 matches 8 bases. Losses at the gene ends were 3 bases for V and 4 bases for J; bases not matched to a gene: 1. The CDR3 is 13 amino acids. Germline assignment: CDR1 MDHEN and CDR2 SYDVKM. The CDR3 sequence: CASSFGQGETQYF. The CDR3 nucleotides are TGTGCCAGCAGTTTTGGACAGGGAGAGACCCAGTACTTC.

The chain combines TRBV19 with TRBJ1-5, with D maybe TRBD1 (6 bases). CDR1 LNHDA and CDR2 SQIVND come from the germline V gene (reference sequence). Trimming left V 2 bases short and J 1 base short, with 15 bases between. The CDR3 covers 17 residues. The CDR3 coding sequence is TGTGCCAGTAGTATAAAGGCAGGGGCAATGAGCAATCAGCCCCAGCATTTT. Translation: CASSIKAGAMSNQPQHF.

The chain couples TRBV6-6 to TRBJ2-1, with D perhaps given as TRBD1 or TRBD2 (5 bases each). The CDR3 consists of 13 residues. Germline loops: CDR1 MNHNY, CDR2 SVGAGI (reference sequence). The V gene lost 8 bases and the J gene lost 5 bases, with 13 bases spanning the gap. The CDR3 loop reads CASVSGTNNEQFF. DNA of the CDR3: TGTGCCAGCGTATCCGGGACCAACAATGAGCAGTTCTTC.

This chain's CDR3 is CSVDEGYTEAFF. The CDR3 nucleotides read TGCAGCGTTGATGAGGGGTACACTGAAGCTTTCTTT. V usage is TRBV29-1 and J usage is TRBJ1-1; TRBD1 might be the D (5 bases). The CDR3 sequence is 12 residues long. Germline V lookup: CDR1 SQVTM, CDR2 ANQGSEA. The ends were cut back, 3 bases at V and 3 bases at J, with 8 bases in the middle.